This T cell receptor (beta chain) was captured in a study of T cell responses to AZD1222 COVID-19 vaccine. A note on this clone: No antigen is known for it.

Notes on the study in general: Only six individuals given AZD1222 were seropositive at baseline.

The CDR3 is 16 residues long. Trimming cost V 0 bases and J 3 bases, with 11 bases left between them. Germline V lookup: CDR1 LGHDT, CDR2 YNNKEL (reference sequence). Repertoires were generated with immunoSEQ multiplex PCR, while TCRdb's copy carries only in-frame clones and drops some. The sample yields under 120,000 clones, around 96% seen once. The V and J genes are TRBV3-1 (or the pseudogene TRBV3-2) and TRBJ1-4; a possible D gene is TRBD1 (5 bases). This TCR was sampled from an adult in good health. The sample here was peripheral blood, taken on day 0 of AZD1222 vaccination. This CDR3 is CASSQDWGRANEKLFF. The CDR3 DNA reads TGTGCCAGCAGCCAAGATTGGGGGAGAGCTAATGAAAAACTGTTTTTT.